The 28 T cell receptor beta chains in this list originate from one sample, sequenced in a study of shared T cell receptors in the human thymus. Generated by immunoSEQ multiplex PCR, the TCRdb table keeps only in-frame clones and is missing some. Counted here are a few hundred thousand clones, approximately 95% occurring once; the ten biggest clones make up 0.015% to 0.02%. What was sequenced was thymocytes. The source of these receptors is a human donor.

The J gene is TRBJ2-5, the V gene TRBV7-9, with 7 bases aligning to TRBD2. Germline CDR1 is SEHNR and CDR2 is FQNEAQ (reference sequence). Trimming cost V 1 base and J 5 bases; bases outside gene matches: 13. This CDR3 has 17 residues. The DNA for the CDR3 is TGTGCCAGCAGCTTAGGACAAGGGCTAGCGGCTCCGGAGACCCAGTACTTC. It is translated as CASSLGQGLAAPETQYF.

V is TRBV28 and J is TRBJ1-3; D remains ambiguous. The germline V gene has CDR1 MDHEN and CDR2 SYDVKM. This CDR3 spans 15 amino acids. Trimming pared 3 bases from V and 2 bases from J, leaving 11 bases between. Here the CDR3 reads CASSFARQTGNTIYF. In nucleotides, the CDR3 is TGTGCCAGCAGTTTTGCCAGGCAGACTGGAAACACCATATATTTT.

The J gene is TRBJ1-5, the V gene TRBV5-6, with D possibly matching TRBD1 (6 bases). This CDR3 is 18 amino acids long. The germline V and J ends were trimmed by 3 bases and 7 bases, with 26 bases remaining between them. Germline CDR1 is SGHDT and CDR2 is YYEEEE. The CDR3 reads CASSCSRAAGAPLQPQHF. CDR3 coding DNA: TGTGCCAGCAGCTGCTCGCGGGCCGCGGGGGCGCCGTTACAGCCCCAGCATTTT. The full variable domain, with the rest looked up from reference TRBV5-6 and TRBJ1-5, is DAGVTQSPTHLIKTRGQQVTLRCSPKSGHDTVSWYQQALGQGPQFIFQYYEEEERQRGNFPDRFSGHQFPNYSSELNVNALLLGDSALYLCASSCSRAAGAPLQPQHFGDGTRLSIL.

The gene calls are TRBV27 and TRBJ1-1; D perhaps matches TRBD1 (5 bases). Trimming took 6 bases from V and 4 from J, leaving 18 bases between them. Germline V gene data show CDR1 as MNHEY and CDR2 as SMNVEV (reference sequence). There are 15 residues in the CDR3. The CDR3 region has the DNA TGTGCCAGCAGACCTACTGCCCGGGACCCCACTGAAGCTTTCTTT. It specifies CASRPTARDPTEAFF.

The chain recombines TRBV29-1 with TRBJ2-7, with D tentatively TRBD2 (6 bases). V was pared by 4 bases and J by 0 bases, with 10 bases between. The CDR3 length is 13 residues. Germline CDR1 reads SQVTM; CDR2 reads ANQGSEA. DNA for the CDR3: TGCAGCGTTGCGTCTAGCGTCTCCTACGAGCAGTACTTC. Translation: CSVASSVSYEQYF.

The CDR3 region has the DNA TGTGCCAGCAGCTTAGATCCCCCGCAGACAGGGAACTACGAGCAGTACTTC. Protein product: CASSLDPPQTGNYEQYF. This chain uses TRBV11-2 with TRBJ2-7; 7 nucleotides agree with TRBD1. This CDR3 has 17 amino acids. V was clipped by 0 bases and J by 3 bases; unmatched bases: 11. From germline, CDR1 is SGHAT and CDR2 FQNNGV. The full variable domain, its missing parts supplied by reference TRBV11-2 and TRBJ2-7, is EAGVAQSPRYKIIEKRQSVAFWCNPISGHATLYWYQQILGQGPKLLIQFQNNGVVDDSQLPKDRFSAERLKGVDSTLKIQPAKLEDSAVYLCASSLDPPQTGNYEQYFGPGTRLTVT.

This sequence joins TRBV20-1 and TRBJ1-2; D not resolved. V lost 3 bases and J lost 9, with 2 bases in between. The CDR3 sequence is 8 residues long. Germline V CDR1 and CDR2: DFQATT, SNEGSKA (reference sequence). In nucleotides, the CDR3 is TGCAGTGCTAGTAGCTACACCTTC. It encodes CSASSYTF.

This clone was detected once. The chain carries TRBV5-6 and TRBJ2-5; 13 bases match TRBD2. Per the germline V gene, CDR1 is SGHDT and CDR2 is YYEEEE. J lost 5 bases, V lost 4 bases, and 8 bases had no gene match. The CDR3 runs 16 residues. The CDR3 DNA reads TGTGCCAGCAGCCCTCGGACTAGCGGGAGAATGGAGACCCAGTACTTC. It yields the protein CASSPRTSGRMETQYF.

This clone was seen only once. The chain combines TRBV5-6 with TRBJ1-3; D is unclear. The CDR3 runs 14 residues. The germline V and J ends were trimmed by 2 bases and 2 bases, with 8 bases remaining between them. Germline loops: CDR1 SGHDT, CDR2 YYEEEE. For the CDR3, the DNA is TGTGCCAGCAGCTTACGACGACCTGGAAACACCATATATTTT. Amino acid sequence: CASSLRRPGNTIYF.

This clone was detected only once. The rearrangement links TRBV7-4 to TRBJ1-2, with D perhaps TRBD1 (5 bases). CDR1 SGHVT and CDR2 SQSDAQ come from the germline V gene. Trimming pared 1 base from V and 6 bases from J, leaving 9 bases between. CDR3 length: 13 amino acids. The CDR3 reads CASSLEGVDGYTF. The CDR3 DNA reads as TGTGCCAGCAGCTTAGAAGGGGTTGATGGCTACACCTTC. Supplemented by reference TRBV7-4 and TRBJ1-2, the full variable domain reads GAGVSQSPRYKVAKRGRDVALRCDSISGHVTLYWYRQTLGQGSEVLTYSQSDAQRDKSGRPSGRFSAERPERSVSTLKIQRTEQGDSAVYLCASSLEGVDGYTFGSGTRLTVV.

This clone was observed once. The chain carries TRBV10-3 and TRBJ2-2; 10 nucleotides agree with TRBD1. V gave up 6 bases and J gave up 7 bases; unmatched junction bases: 11. This CDR3 region has 16 residues. Germline V CDR1 and CDR2: ENHRY, SYGVKD. The CDR3 is CAIRIVRDRGGGELFF. The CDR3 nucleotides are TGTGCCATCAGGATCGTTCGGGACAGGGGAGGCGGGGAGCTGTTTTTT.

The chain carries TRBV7-9 and TRBJ2-2; D uncertain. Trimming shortened V by 10 bases and J by 6 bases, and 15 bases separated the two germline ends. From germline, CDR1 is SEHNR and CDR2 FQNEAQ (reference sequence). The CDR3 is 13 residues long. CDR3 nucleotides: TGTGCCATCCCATCCGGATGCCCCGGGGAGCTGTTTTTT. Encoded protein: CAIPSGCPGELFF.

This clone occurred once. The chain links TRBV19 to TRBJ2-1, with D unclear. CDR3 length: 14 amino acids. Trimming cost V 6 bases and J 6 bases, with 15 bases left between them. The germline gives CDR1 LNHDA, CDR2 SQIVND (reference sequence). The chain's CDR3 is CASRLQPPSNEQFF. The CDR3 nucleotides read TGTGCCAGTAGACTCCAGCCCCCTAGCAATGAGCAGTTCTTC.

The V gene is TRBV27, the J gene TRBJ2-7; possibly TRBD1 or TRBD2 for D (5 bases each). The V end lost 3 bases, the J end lost 2 bases, and 8 bases lay between the germline ends. Germline CDR1 is MNHEY and CDR2 is SMNVEV (reference sequence). This CDR3 comprises 13 residues. CDR3 bases: TGTGCCAGCAGTTTTAGAGGGGCCTACGAGCAGTACTTC. Residues: CASSFRGAYEQYF.

The CDR3 protein is CATSGTGAGGSPLHF. CDR3 nucleotide sequence: TGTGCCACCAGCGGAACAGGGGCTGGGGGGTCACCCCTCCACTTT. The rearrangement uses TRBV15 and TRBJ1-6; 7 nucleotides match TRBD1. The V and J ends lost 5 bases and 10 bases, in that order; junction bases with no gene match: 11. Germline V CDR1 and CDR2: LNHNV, YYDKDF (reference sequence). The CDR3 spans 15 residues.

In this sample, this clone turned up once. The chain couples TRBV15 to TRBJ2-1; D perhaps matches TRBD2 (6 bases). CDR1 is LNHNV and CDR2 is YYDKDF in the germline V gene (reference sequence). The CDR3 totals 13 residues. Trimming shortened V by 0 bases and J by 10 bases, and 10 bases separated the two germline ends. This chain's CDR3 is CATSRDPLAEQFF. The CDR3 nucleotides read TGTGCCACCAGCAGAGATCCACTAGCAGAGCAGTTCTTC.

This chain uses TRBV7-9 with TRBJ1-2; D is unclear. The CDR3 extends over 18 amino acids. CDR1 is SEHNR and CDR2 is FQNEAQ in the germline V gene (reference sequence). V was trimmed by 5 bases and J by 4 bases, leaving 26 bases between them. The CDR3, as DNA: TGTGCCAGCAGCAAGCCCGAAAATAGCAGAATTGACTGCTATGGCTACACCTTC. As protein: CASSKPENSRIDCYGYTF.

CDR3 coding DNA: TGTGCCAGCAGCTCGACTAGCCCCGTACTGAGGAATGAGCAGTTCTTC. As protein: CASSSTSPVLRNEQFF. The chain employs TRBV7-2 and TRBJ2-1; 7 bases fit TRBD2. Germline lookup yields CDR1 SGHTA and CDR2 FQGNSA. V shed 4 bases and J 7 bases; nucleotides not matched to a gene: 13. This CDR3 contains 16 residues.

The chain joins TRBV5-1 to TRBJ1-4; 9 bases match TRBD1. The germline gives CDR1 SGHRS, CDR2 YFSETQ. V was clipped by 5 bases and J by 7 bases; unmatched bases: 9. The length of the CDR3 is 15 residues. CDR3 sequence (DNA): TGCGCCAGCAGTCAACCGGGACAGGGTAGTGAAAAACTGTTTTTT. Translating gives CASSQPGQGSEKLFF.

V and J are TRBV14 and TRBJ2-7; D unresolved. CDR3 length: 15 residues. Trimming took off 0 bases at V and 5 bases at J, with 14 bases between the two ends. Germline-derived CDR1 and CDR2 are SGHDN and FVKESK. The CDR3 DNA reads as TGTGCCAGCAGCCAAGATGCGGACGGCTACGACGAGCAGTACTTC. This gives the protein CASSQDADGYDEQYF.

The chain couples TRBV18 to TRBJ2-4, with D unclear. V was pared by 3 bases and J by 4 bases, with 7 bases between. Germline V lookup: CDR1 KGHSH, CDR2 LQKENI. This CDR3 is 13 amino acids long. The CDR3 spells CASSPGVKNIQYF. In DNA, the CDR3 is TGTGCCAGCTCACCTGGGGTTAAAAACATTCAGTACTTC. Full variable domain (outside the CDR3, taken from reference TRBV18 and TRBJ2-4): NAGVMQNPRHLVRRRGQEARLRCSPMKGHSHVYWYRQLPEEGLKFMVYLQKENIIDESGMPKERFSAEFPKEGPSILRIQQVVRGDSAAYFCASSPGVKNIQYFGAGTRLSVL.

This clone was picked up one time. The J gene is TRBJ2-7, the V gene TRBV11-2; no reliable D call. Germline V lookup: CDR1 SGHAT, CDR2 FQNNGV. This CDR3 has 15 residues. V was cut by 0 bases and J by 3 bases, with 12 bases left in between. This chain's CDR3 is CASSLEGRAFYEQYF. CDR3 coding DNA: TGTGCCAGCAGCTTAGAGGGCAGAGCTTTCTACGAGCAGTACTTC.

The rearrangement uses TRBV18 and TRBJ2-1, with 9 nucleotides matching TRBD2. Germline CDR1 reads KGHSH; CDR2 reads LQKENI. With V trimmed by 1 base and J by 5 bases, 3 bases remained unmatched. The CDR3 contains 15 residues. The CDR3 sequence: CASSPLAGADNEQFF. The CDR3 DNA follows: TGTGCCAGCTCACCACTAGCGGGGGCTGACAATGAGCAGTTCTTC.

This clone was seen once. The rearrangement links TRBV27 to TRBJ1-1; TRBD1 matches at 7 bases. CDR1 is MNHEY, CDR2 SMNVEV, per germline (reference sequence). Trimming cost V 4 bases and J 2 bases; bases outside gene matches: 4. The CDR3 runs 14 residues. The CDR3 sequence: CASSSGGQNTEAFF. In DNA form, the CDR3 reads TGTGCCAGCAGTTCAGGGGGGCAAAACACTGAAGCTTTCTTT.

This chain joins TRBV27 and TRBJ1-4; D remains unclear. This CDR3 has 15 residues. V shed 5 bases and J shed 4 bases, with 14 bases lying between them. Germline lookup yields CDR1 MNHEY and CDR2 SMNVEV (reference sequence). This CDR3 is CASSDRGRLNEKLFF. CDR3 nucleotides: TGTGCCAGCAGTGATCGAGGGCGCCTTAATGAAAAACTGTTTTTT.

V and J are TRBV4-1 and TRBJ2-7, with a tentative D call TRBD1 (5 bases). This CDR3 contains 14 residues. V lost 6 bases, J lost 0 bases, and 12 bases lay in between. Germline V gene data show CDR1 as MGHRA and CDR2 as YSYEKL. Written as DNA, the CDR3 is TGCGCCAGCAGTCCGGACATGTTCTCCTACGAGCAGTACTTC. This gives the protein CASSPDMFSYEQYF.

The V call is TRBV29-1, the J call TRBJ1-2, with D possibly being TRBD1 (6 bases). The CDR3 runs to 14 residues. V was pared by 4 bases and J by 4 bases, with 16 bases between. The V gene's germline CDR1 is SQVTM and CDR2 ANQGSEA. The CDR3 reads CSVVQGGGGYGYTF. The CDR3 bases are TGCAGCGTTGTACAGGGCGGGGGCGGCTATGGCTACACCTTC. Looking up the rest from reference TRBV29-1 and TRBJ1-2 gives the full variable domain: SAVISQKPSRDICQRGTSLTIQCQVDSQVTMMFWYRQQPGQSLTLIATANQGSEATYESGFVIDKFPISRPNLTFSTLTVSNMSPEDSSIYLCSVVQGGGGYGYTFGSGTRLTVV.

The gene calls are TRBV7-2 and TRBJ2-5; a possible D gene is TRBD2 (6 bases). The CDR3 runs to 18 residues. CDR1 and CDR2 (germline): SGHTA, FQGNSA. Trimming took 2 bases from V and 2 from J, leaving 21 bases between them. CDR3 amino acids: CASSLFRGPYREQETQYF. The CDR3 DNA reads TGTGCCAGCAGCTTATTTAGGGGCCCTTATCGGGAGCAAGAGACCCAGTACTTC.